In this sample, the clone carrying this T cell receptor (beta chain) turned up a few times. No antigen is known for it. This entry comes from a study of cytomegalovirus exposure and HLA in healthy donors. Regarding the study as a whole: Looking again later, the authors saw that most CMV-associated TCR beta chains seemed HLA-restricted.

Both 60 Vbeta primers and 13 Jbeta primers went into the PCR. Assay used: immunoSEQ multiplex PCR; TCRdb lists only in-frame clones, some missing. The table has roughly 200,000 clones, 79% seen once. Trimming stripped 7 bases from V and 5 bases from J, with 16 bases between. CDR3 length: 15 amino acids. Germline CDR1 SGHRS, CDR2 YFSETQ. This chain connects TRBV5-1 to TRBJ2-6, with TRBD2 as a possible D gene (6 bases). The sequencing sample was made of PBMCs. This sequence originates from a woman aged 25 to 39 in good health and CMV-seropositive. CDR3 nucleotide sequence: TGCGCCAGCGGAGGGACGGGTATCTGGGCCAACGTCCTGACTTTC. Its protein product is CASGGTGIWANVLTF. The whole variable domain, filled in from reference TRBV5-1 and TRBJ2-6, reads KAGVTQTPRYLIKTRGQQVTLSCSPISGHRSVSWYQQTPGQGLQFLFEYFSETQRNKGNFPGRFSGRQFSNSRSEMNVSTLELGDSALYLCASGGTGIWANVLTFGAGSRLTVL.